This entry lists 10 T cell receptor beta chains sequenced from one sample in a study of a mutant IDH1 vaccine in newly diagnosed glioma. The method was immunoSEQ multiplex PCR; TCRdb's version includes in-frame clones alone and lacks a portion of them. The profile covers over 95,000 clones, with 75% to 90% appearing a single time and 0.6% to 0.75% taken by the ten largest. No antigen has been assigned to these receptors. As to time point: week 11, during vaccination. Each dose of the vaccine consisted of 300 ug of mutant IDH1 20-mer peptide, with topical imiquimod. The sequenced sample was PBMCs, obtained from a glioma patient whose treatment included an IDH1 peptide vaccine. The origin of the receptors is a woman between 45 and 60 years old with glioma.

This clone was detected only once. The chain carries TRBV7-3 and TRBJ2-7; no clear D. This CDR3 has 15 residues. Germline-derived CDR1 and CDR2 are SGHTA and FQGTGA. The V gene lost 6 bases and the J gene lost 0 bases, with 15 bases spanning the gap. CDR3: CASSPVGSSSYEQYF. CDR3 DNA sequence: TGTGCCAGCAGTCCCGTCGGCAGTAGCTCCTACGAGCAGTACTTC.

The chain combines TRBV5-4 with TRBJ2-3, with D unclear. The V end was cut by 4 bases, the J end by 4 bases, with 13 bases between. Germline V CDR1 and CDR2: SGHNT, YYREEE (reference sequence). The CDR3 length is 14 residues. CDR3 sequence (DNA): TGTGCCAGCAGCCCCTCTAGGCCCCCAGATACGCAGTATTTT. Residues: CASSPSRPPDTQYF.

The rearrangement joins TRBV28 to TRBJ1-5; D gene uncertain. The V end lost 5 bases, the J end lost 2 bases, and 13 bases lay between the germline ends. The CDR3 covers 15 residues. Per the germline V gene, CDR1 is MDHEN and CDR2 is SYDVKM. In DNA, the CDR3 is TGTGCCAGCAGTCCACGAACCCCGGGCAATCAGCCCCAGCATTTT. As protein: CASSPRTPGNQPQHF.

CDR3 nucleotides: TGTGCCAGCAGCCCGGACAGGGTAGGCAATCAGCCCCAGCATTTT. Translation: CASSPDRVGNQPQHF. The chain joins TRBV7-9 to TRBJ1-5; TRBD1 matches 8 bases. V was pared by 5 bases and J by 2 bases, with 5 bases of the junction left unmatched. Germline CDR1 SEHNR, CDR2 FQNEAQ (reference sequence). This CDR3 comprises 15 residues.

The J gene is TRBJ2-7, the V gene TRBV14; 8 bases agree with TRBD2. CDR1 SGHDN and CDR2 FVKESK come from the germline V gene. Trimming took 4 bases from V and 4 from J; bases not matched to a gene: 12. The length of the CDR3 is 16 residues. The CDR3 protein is CASSPYLPGLVYEQYF. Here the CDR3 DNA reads TGTGCCAGCAGCCCCTACCTACCGGGACTAGTGTACGAGCAGTACTTC.

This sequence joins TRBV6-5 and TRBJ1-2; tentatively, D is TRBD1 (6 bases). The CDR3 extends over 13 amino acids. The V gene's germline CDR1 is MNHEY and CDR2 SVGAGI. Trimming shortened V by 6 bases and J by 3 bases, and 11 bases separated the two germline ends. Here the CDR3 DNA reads TGTGCCAGCAGGATTCCAGGGGACTATGGCTACACCTTC. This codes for CASRIPGDYGYTF.

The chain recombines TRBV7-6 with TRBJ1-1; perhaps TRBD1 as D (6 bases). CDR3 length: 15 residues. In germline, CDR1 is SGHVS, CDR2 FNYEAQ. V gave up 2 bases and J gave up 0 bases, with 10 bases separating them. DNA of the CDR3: TGTGCCAGCAGCTTAATAAGGGGGTTGAACACTGAAGCTTTCTTT. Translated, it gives CASSLIRGLNTEAFF.

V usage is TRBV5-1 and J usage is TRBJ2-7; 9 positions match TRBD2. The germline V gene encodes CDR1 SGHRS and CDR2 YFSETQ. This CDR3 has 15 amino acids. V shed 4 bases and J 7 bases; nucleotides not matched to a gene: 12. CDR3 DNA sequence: TGCGCCAGCAGCCCTTACCCGGGACTAGCTCGAGAGCAGTACTTC. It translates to CASSPYPGLAREQYF.

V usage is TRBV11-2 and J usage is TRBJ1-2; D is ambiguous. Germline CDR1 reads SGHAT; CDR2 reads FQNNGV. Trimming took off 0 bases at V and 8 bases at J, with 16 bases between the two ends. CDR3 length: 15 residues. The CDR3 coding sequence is TGTGCCAGCAGCTTAGATCCGGGCGTCAGGAACGGCTACACCTTC. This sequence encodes CASSLDPGVRNGYTF. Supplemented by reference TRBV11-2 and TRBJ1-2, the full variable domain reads EAGVAQSPRYKIIEKRQSVAFWCNPISGHATLYWYQQILGQGPKLLIQFQNNGVVDDSQLPKDRFSAERLKGVDSTLKIQPAKLEDSAVYLCASSLDPGVRNGYTFGSGTRLTVV.

CDR3 amino acids: CASTLGGSLEAFF. Written as DNA, the CDR3 is TGTGCCAGCACCCTCGGCGGTTCTCTCGAAGCTTTCTTT. The chain has TRBV6-5 and TRBJ1-1; D unresolved. Germline CDR1 reads MNHEY; CDR2 reads SVGAGI. V was clipped by 7 bases and J by 8 bases, with 17 bases between them. CDR3 length: 13 amino acids.